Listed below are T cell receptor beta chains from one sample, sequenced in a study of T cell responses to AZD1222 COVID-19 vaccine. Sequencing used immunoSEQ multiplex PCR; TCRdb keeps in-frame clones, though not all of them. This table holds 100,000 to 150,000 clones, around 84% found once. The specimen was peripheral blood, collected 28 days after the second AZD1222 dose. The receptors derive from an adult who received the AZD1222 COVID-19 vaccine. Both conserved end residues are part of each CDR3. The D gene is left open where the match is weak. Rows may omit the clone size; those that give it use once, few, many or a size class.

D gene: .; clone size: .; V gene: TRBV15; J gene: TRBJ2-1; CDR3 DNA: TGTGCCACCAGCGAACAGGGTAGATCCTACAATGAGCAGTTCTTC; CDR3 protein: CATSEQGRSYNEQFF
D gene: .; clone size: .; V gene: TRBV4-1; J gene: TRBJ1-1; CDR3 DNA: TGCGCCAGCAGCCAAGAACAGCTATACACTGAAGCTTTCTTT; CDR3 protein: CASSQEQLYTEAFF
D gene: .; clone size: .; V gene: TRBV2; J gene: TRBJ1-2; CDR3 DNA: TGTGCCAGCAGTGAATACGGGGCCGGCTACACCTTC; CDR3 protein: CASSEYGAGYTF
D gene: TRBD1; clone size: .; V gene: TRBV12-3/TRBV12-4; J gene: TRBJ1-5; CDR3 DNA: TGTGCCAGCAGTTTGACAGGGGATCAGCCCCAGCATTTT; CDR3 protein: CASSLTGDQPQHF
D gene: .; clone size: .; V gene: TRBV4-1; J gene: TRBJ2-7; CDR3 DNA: TGCGCCAGCAGCCAAGACGGCAGGGGTCTAGAGCAGTACTTC; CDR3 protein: CASSQDGRGLEQYF
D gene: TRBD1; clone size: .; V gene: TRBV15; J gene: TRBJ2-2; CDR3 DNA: TGTGCCACCAGGGGACAGCCGAACACCGGGGAGCTGTTTTTT; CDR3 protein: CATRGQPNTGELFF
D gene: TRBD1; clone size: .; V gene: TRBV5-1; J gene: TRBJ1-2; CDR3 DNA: TGCGCCAGCAGCTTACAGGGGGAAACGTATGGCTACACCTTC; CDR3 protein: CASSLQGETYGYTF
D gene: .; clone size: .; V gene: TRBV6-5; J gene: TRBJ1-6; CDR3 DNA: TGTGCCAGCAGTTACGCGAGGGATTCACCCCTCCACTTT; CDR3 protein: CASSYARDSPLHF
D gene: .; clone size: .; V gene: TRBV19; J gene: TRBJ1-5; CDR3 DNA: TGTGCCAGTAGTATCTCCCGGGGGCGGGGGGGCAATCAGCCCCAGCATTTT; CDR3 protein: CASSISRGRGGNQPQHF
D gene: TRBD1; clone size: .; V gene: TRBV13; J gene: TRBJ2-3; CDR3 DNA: TGTGCCAGCAGCCCCAGGGGGCGCAACACAGATACGCAGTATTTT; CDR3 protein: CASSPRGRNTDTQYF
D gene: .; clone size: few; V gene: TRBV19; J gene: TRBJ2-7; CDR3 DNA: TGTGCCAGTAGTATGAAAGGTGGAGGGCAGGGCCCCTTGTACGAGCAGTACTTC; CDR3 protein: CASSMKGGGQGPLYEQYF
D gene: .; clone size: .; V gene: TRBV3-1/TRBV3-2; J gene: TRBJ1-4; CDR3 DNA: TGTGCCAGCAGCCAAAACGCCCAGCGGGATGAAAAACTGTTTTTT; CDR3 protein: CASSQNAQRDEKLFF
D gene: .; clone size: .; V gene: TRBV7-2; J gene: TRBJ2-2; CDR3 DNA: TGTGCCAGCAGCCGTACAGGGAGGACCGGGGAGCTGTTTTTT; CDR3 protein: CASSRTGRTGELFF
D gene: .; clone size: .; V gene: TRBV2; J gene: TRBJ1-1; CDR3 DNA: TGTGCCAGCAGGATGACAAACGATAGAGAAGCTTTCTTT; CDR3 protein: CASRMTNDREAFF
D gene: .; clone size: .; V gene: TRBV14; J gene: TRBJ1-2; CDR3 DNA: TGTGCCAGCAGCCTTGGGGGGGTTCGATATGGCTACACCTTC; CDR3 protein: CASSLGGVRYGYTF
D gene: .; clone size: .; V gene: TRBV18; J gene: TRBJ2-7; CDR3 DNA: TGTGCCAGCTCACCAAGGACAGCTTACGAGCAGTACTTC; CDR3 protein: CASSPRTAYEQYF
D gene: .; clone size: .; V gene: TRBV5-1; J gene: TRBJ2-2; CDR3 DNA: TGCGCCAGCAGTCGGGACTCCCCGAACACCGGGGAGCTGTTTTTT; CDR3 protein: CASSRDSPNTGELFF
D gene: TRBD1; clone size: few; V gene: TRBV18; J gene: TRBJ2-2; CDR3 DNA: TGTGCCAGCTCACGATCGGACAGGACGAACACCGGGGAGCTGTTTTTT; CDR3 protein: CASSRSDRTNTGELFF
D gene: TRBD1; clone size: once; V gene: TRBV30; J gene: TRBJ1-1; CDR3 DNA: TGTGCCTGTACAAGAGACAGGGGAGGAGAAGCTTTCTTT; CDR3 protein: CACTRDRGGEAFF
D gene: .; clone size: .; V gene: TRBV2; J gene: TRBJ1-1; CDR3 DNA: TGTGCCAGCAGTGAAGCTGGGGGGCGGACTGAAGCTTTCTTT; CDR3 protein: CASSEAGGRTEAFF
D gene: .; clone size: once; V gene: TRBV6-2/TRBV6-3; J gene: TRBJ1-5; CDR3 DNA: TGTGCCAGCAGTTACCCTCCCCGGGACGGTTATAGCAATCAGCCCCAGCATTTT; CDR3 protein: CASSYPPRDGYSNQPQHF
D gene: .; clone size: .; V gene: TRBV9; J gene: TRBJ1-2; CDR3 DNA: TGTGCCAGCAGCGTAGTCGGCGAAGCTAACTATGGCTACACCTTC; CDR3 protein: CASSVVGEANYGYTF
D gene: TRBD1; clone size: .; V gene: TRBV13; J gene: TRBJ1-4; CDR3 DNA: TGTGCCAGCAGCCAGCGGACAGGGGGTGCTAAAAAACTGTTTTTT; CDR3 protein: CASSQRTGGAKKLFF
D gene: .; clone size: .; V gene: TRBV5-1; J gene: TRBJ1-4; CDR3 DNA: TGCGCCAGCAGCTTTGAGGGTGTTGGCGAAAAACTGTTTTTT; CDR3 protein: CASSFEGVGEKLFF
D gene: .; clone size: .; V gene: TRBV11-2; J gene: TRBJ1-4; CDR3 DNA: TGTGCCAGCAGCCCCGGGTGGTACCTTTCACGTGCAACTAATGAAAAACTGTTTTTT; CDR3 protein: CASSPGWYLSRATNEKLFF
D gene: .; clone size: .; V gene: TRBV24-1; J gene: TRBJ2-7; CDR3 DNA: TGTGCCACCAGTGATTTTGGCTACGAGCAGTACTTC; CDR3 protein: CATSDFGYEQYF
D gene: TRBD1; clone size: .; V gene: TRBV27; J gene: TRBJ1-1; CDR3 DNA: TGTGCCAGCAGTAGCCGCGGACAGGGCACGTTCGAAGCTTTCTTT; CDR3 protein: CASSSRGQGTFEAFF
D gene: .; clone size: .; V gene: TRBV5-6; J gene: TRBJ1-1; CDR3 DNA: TGTGCCAGCAGCCACGAGAACACTGAAGCTTTCTTT; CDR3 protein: CASSHENTEAFF
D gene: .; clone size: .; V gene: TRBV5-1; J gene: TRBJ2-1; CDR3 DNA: TGCGCCAGCAGCTTTGGGGCCGCTTCGGGCGGTTCGGATGAGCAGTTCTTC; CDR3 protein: CASSFGAASGGSDEQFF
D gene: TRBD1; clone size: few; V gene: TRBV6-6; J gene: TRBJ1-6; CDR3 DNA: TGTGCCAGCAGTCGATCCGGGACAGGGGACTCACCCCTCCACTTT; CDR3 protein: CASSRSGTGDSPLHF
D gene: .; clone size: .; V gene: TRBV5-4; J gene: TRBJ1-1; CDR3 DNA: TGTGCCAGCAGCTCCCAACTCGGGAACACTGAAGCTTTCTTT; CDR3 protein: CASSSQLGNTEAFF
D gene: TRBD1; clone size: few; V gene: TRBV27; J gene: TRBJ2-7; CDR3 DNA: TGTGCCAGCCACTACGGGACAGGGTCCTACGAGCAGTACTTC; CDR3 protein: CASHYGTGSYEQYF
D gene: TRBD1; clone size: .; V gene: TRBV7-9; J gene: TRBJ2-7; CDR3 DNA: TGTGCCAGCAGTTTCTTGACAGGGGGCTCATCCGAGCAGTACTTC; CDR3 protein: CASSFLTGGSSEQYF